These 19 T cell receptor beta chains came from one sample sequenced in a study of blood T cell repertoires in COVID-19. TCRdb's table, derived via immunoSEQ multiplex PCR, lists solely in-frame clones and lacks some. The sample consists of approximately 180,000 clones, roughly 77% of them appearing once. The sequenced sample was PBMCs or T cells enriched from blood (not recorded which). Source of these receptors: a woman aged 50 to 60 with acute COVID-19.

The chain employs TRBV5-1 and TRBJ1-6, with a weak D call TRBD1 (6 bases). Germline CDR1 is SGHRS and CDR2 is YFSETQ. The CDR3 runs 17 residues. V lost 3 bases and J lost 10, with 23 bases in between. The CDR3 region is CASSSWSEGGGRSPLHF. The CDR3 nucleotides read TGCGCCAGCAGCTCCTGGTCTGAGGGGGGGGGCAGATCACCCCTCCACTTT.

Here the CDR3 reads CASSPGTGAMNTEAFF. CDR3 DNA: TGTGCCAGCTCCCCCGGGACAGGGGCCATGAACACTGAAGCTTTCTTT. The gene calls are TRBV18 and TRBJ1-1; TRBD1 aligns across 10 bases. V lost 6 bases to trimming and J lost 0 bases; unmatched junction nucleotides: 7. CDR1 and CDR2 from the germline V gene are KGHSH and LQKENI. The CDR3 sequence is 16 residues long.

The rearrangement joins TRBV3-1 (or the pseudogene TRBV3-2) to TRBJ1-2, with 7 bases lining up with TRBD1. Germline lookup yields CDR1 LGHDT and CDR2 YNNKEL (reference sequence). V shed 4 bases and J 4 bases; nucleotides not matched to a gene: 9. The length of the CDR3 is 15 residues. This CDR3 reads CASSPTTGSSYGYTF. In DNA form, the CDR3 reads TGTGCCAGCAGCCCGACGACAGGGTCGAGCTATGGCTACACCTTC.

The chain is built from TRBV19 and TRBJ1-6, with TRBD1 identical over 8 bases. The CDR3 length is 15 residues. V gave up 5 bases and J gave up 8 bases; unmatched junction bases: 8. In germline, CDR1 is LNHDA, CDR2 SQIVND (reference sequence). This CDR3 reads CASSDQGAGDSPLHF. The DNA for the CDR3 is TGTGCCAGTAGTGATCAGGGGGCTGGGGATTCACCCCTCCACTTT.

This clone turned up a few times. The chain carries TRBV29-1 and TRBJ1-2; possibly TRBD1 for D (5 bases). The CDR3 runs to 13 residues. Trimming removed 6 bases from V and 5 bases from J, with 16 bases in between. Germline V lookup: CDR1 SQVTM, CDR2 ANQGSEA. CDR3 DNA: TGCAGCGTGGGATCGGGAGGGGCTTATGGCTACACCTTC. It yields the protein CSVGSGGAYGYTF.

The CDR3 spells CASSLTGYGSWDSPLHF. In DNA, the CDR3 is TGTGCCAGCAGTCTTACAGGGTATGGCAGTTGGGATTCACCCCTCCACTTT. The V and J genes are TRBV6-6 and TRBJ1-6, with TRBD1 as a possible D gene (6 bases). Germline V lookup: CDR1 MNHNY, CDR2 SVGAGI (reference sequence). Trimming took off 5 bases at V and 8 bases at J, with 22 bases between the two ends. The CDR3 sequence is 17 residues long.

The chain carries TRBV4-1 and TRBJ2-1; 10 bases agree with TRBD2. J lost 2 bases, V lost 1 base, and 11 bases had no gene match. The length of the CDR3 is 19 residues. Germline CDR1 and CDR2: MGHRA and YSYEKL. Written as DNA, the CDR3 is TGCGCCAGCAGCCAAGTATACAGCGGGGGGGCCGGTACCTACAATGAGCAGTTCTTC. Its translation is CASSQVYSGGAGTYNEQFF.

The CDR3 here is CASSPRATEAFF. In DNA form, the CDR3 reads TGCGCCAGCAGTCCCAGGGCCACTGAAGCTTTCTTT. The rearrangement uses TRBV23-1 and TRBJ1-1; tentative D call: TRBD1 (5 bases). TRBV23-1 is known as an ORF, though its function is uncertain. This CDR3 has 12 residues. Trimming removed 4 bases from V and 4 bases from J, with 7 bases in between.

The V gene is TRBV19, the J gene TRBJ2-3, with 10 bases identical to TRBD1. The V gene end was trimmed by 7 bases and the J gene end by 3 bases; junction bases not matched to a gene: 7. The CDR3 totals 15 residues. CDR1 and CDR2 from the germline V gene are LNHDA and SQIVND (reference sequence). In DNA form, the CDR3 reads TGTGCCAGTACCTCCGGGACAGGGGAAACAGATACGCAGTATTTT. Protein: CASTSGTGETDTQYF.

A few counts support this clone. The CDR3 here is CASSFSDYGYTF. In DNA form, the CDR3 reads TGTGCCAGCAGTTTTTCCGACTATGGCTACACCTTC. J is TRBJ1-2 and V is TRBV12-3 or TRBV12-4, with D uncertain. V shed 3 bases and J shed 3 bases, with 5 bases lying between them. The CDR3 loop spans 12 amino acids.

The rearrangement joins TRBV5-4 to TRBJ1-2; 9 bases align to TRBD1. The ends lost 3 bases at V and 4 bases at J; junction bases unmatched: 13. This CDR3 comprises 17 residues. Germline assignment: CDR1 SGHNT and CDR2 YYREEE (reference sequence). CDR3 bases: TGTGCCAGCAGCTCGGACAGGGGCGGAGGGGGGATCTATGGCTACACCTTC. This encodes CASSSDRGGGGIYGYTF.

This clone was seen once. The chain recombines TRBV6-6 with TRBJ2-3; possible D gene TRBD1, 5 bases. CDR1 is MNHNY, CDR2 SVGAGI, per germline (reference sequence). Trimming shortened V by 5 bases and J by 0 bases, and 12 bases separated the two germline ends. The length of the CDR3 is 15 residues. The CDR3 DNA follows: TGTGCCAGCAGTCCGCTAGGGGCTAGCACAGATACGCAGTATTTT. Its protein is CASSPLGASTDTQYF.

There are a few counts of this clone. The chain has TRBV10-3 and TRBJ1-1; TRBD1 matches at 8 bases. Looked up from germline, CDR1 is ENHRY and CDR2 is SYGVKD. The CDR3 runs 13 residues. J gave up 8 bases and V 6 bases, and 8 bases lay outside the gene matches. The CDR3 DNA is TGTGCCATCAGAACAGGACAGGGTCGGGAAGCTTTCTTT. Translating gives CAIRTGQGREAFF.

V and J are TRBV5-8 and TRBJ2-7, with D tentatively TRBD1 (5 bases). The CDR3 is 15 amino acids. V lost 0 bases and J 0 bases, leaving 10 bases between the germline ends. Germline-derived CDR1 and CDR2 are SGHTS and YDEGEE. DNA of the CDR3: TGTGCCAGCAGCTTGGACAGGCTTTACTCCTACGAGCAGTACGTC. Translated: CASSLDRLYSYEQYV.

The V call is TRBV6-5, the J call TRBJ2-3, with 7 bases fitting TRBD2. The CDR3 loop spans 13 amino acids. The ends lost 8 bases at V and 3 bases at J; junction bases unmatched: 5. Germline-derived CDR1 and CDR2 are MNHEY and SVGAGI. The CDR3 bases are TGTGCCAGCCAAGCGGGGAGGACAGATACGCAGTATTTT. Its protein is CASQAGRTDTQYF.

The table lists this clone with a few counts. The chain recombines TRBV7-8 with TRBJ2-7; 8 positions match TRBD1. Trimming cost V 1 base and J 4 bases; bases outside gene matches: 6. Germline lookup yields CDR1 SGHVS and CDR2 FQNEAQ. This CDR3 has 15 residues. CDR3 protein: CASSLDGQGTYEQYV. CDR3 sequence (DNA): TGTGCCAGCAGCTTAGACGGACAGGGTACGTACGAGCAGTACGTC.

CDR3 in amino acids: CSVRQGDTEAFF. The DNA of the CDR3 is TGCAGCGTTCGACAGGGGGACACTGAAGCTTTCTTT. The chain joins TRBV29-1 to TRBJ1-1; 9 bases are shared with TRBD1. The CDR3 is 12 amino acids. Germline values: CDR1 SQVTM, CDR2 ANQGSEA. The trim removed 5 bases at V and 3 bases at J, leaving 1 base unmatched.

This chain links TRBV24-1 with TRBJ2-5; D is uncertain. Germline V gene data show CDR1 as KGHDR and CDR2 as SFDVKD. The CDR3 sequence is 11 residues long. Deletions cut 2 bases from V and 7 bases from J, with 4 bases between. In nucleotides, the CDR3 is TGTGCCACCAGTGATTCTAGGACCCAGTACTTC. This sequence encodes CATSDSRTQYF.

The chain is built from TRBV7-8 and TRBJ1-1, with 8 bases that match TRBD1. There are 16 residues in the CDR3. Germline V lookup: CDR1 SGHVS, CDR2 FQNEAQ. With 1 base clipped from V and 1 base from J, the junction kept 5 bases outside the gene matches. CDR3 nucleotides: TGTGCCAGCAGCTTAGGGCAGGGGGCCTCGAACACTGAAGCTTTCTTT. It encodes CASSLGQGASNTEAFF.